This T cell receptor (beta chain) was found in a study of T-cell memory formation after mild COVID-19. Study-wide results and caveats: Those CD4+ clones that contracted were mainly in CM and EM (CD8+ ones in EMRA).

Sample barcodes and UMIs were carried by the TCR alpha and TCR beta cDNA libraries that 5'RACE generated with constant-segment primers. MiXCR, run by TCRdb on the 5' RACE reads, gives a single entry per CDR3 protein. The sample comprises 40,000 to 60,000 distinct CDR3 sequences, 25% to 35% of which are singletons, and 40% to 50% rests with the top ten. Note on this clonotype: No antigen is known for it.

The CDR3 has 15 residues. CDR1 is SGDLS and CDR2 is YYNGEE in the germline V gene. The trim removed 4 bases at V and 0 bases at J, leaving 5 bases unmatched. This clonotype was sampled from a man between 18 and 29 years old who had mild COVID-19 (a few samples of this study predate the infection). Cell type and time point are not known. The chain links TRBV9 to TRBJ2-3, with TRBD1 matching 7 bases. Sequenced: PBMCs or a T cell subset sorted from them (not recorded which). The CDR3 here is CASSPGQASTDTQYF. The DNA for the CDR3 is TGTGCCAGCAGCCCTGGACAGGCTAGCACAGATACGCAGTATTTT.